This entry concerns a single TCR beta chain. The specificity of this receptor is unknown. No base quality information exists; no much larger clone differs at one position. These data originate in a study of graft-versus-host responses after intestinal transplantation (dated by TCRdb to the early 2020s). As for the study more broadly: Multivisceral, liver-intestinal, or isolated intestinal transplants were received by the recipients. Anti-thymocyte globulin induction was given to all recipients, followed by maintenance tacrolimus and steroids for approximately three years. A cohort of approximately 24 intestinal transplant recipients, including one retransplant, was enrolled, and a few patients lacking pretransplant specimens were excluded. After intestinal transplantation, graft-versus-host and host-versus-graft alloreactive T cell clones were followed in the graft, circulation and bone marrow using bulk TCR-beta CDR3 sequencing. A peak of at least 4% donor T cells among recipient peripheral blood mononuclear cells was the definition used for donor T cell macrochimerism. Instead of going to the commercial service, samples from a few later patients were sequenced in-house on an Illumina MiSeq and processed with MiXCR. Alloreactive clones were identified by sequencing pre-transplant mixed lymphocyte reaction products and comparing these products with unstimulated pre-transplant donor and recipient T cells.

Receptors were amplified or captured by the immunoSEQ multiplex PCR assay. In most patients, genomic DNA was isolated using the Qiagen DNeasy Blood and Tissue Kit and sent frozen to Adaptive Biotechnologies for TCR sequencing. For most patients, high-throughput TCR-beta CDR3 sequencing of genomic DNA was performed by Adaptive Biotechnologies. The authors' analysis ran thus. Adaptive's ImmunoSEQ software was the source of the TCR sequencing data for 18 patients, while a few other patients were processed with MiXCR and VDJtools. To correct CD4 versus CD8 sorting errors, sequences present in both subsets at a frequency ratio below 5:1 were removed. CDR3 nucleotide sequences shared between donor and recipient were removed because their origin could not be assigned. At least 2-fold expansion over unstimulated cells and a minimum CFSE-low frequency of 0.002% (template counts) or 0.001% (read counts) were required for clones to be classified as alloreactive. Clones detected in sequenced pre-transplant spleen, lymph node, or MLR CFSE-low populations of the donor or recipient were defined as mappable. Cumulative frequency of alloreactive clones was calculated as a percentage of all sequences weighted by copy number. TCRdb stores this immuneACCESS table with in-frame sequences only. Part of the clones is absent; in the studies checked, under half of the shortfall reflects unresolved V genes, and no reason is known for the rest. V, J and clone size reflect that table, while D and trimming were determined from the DNA. This sample has tens of thousands of clones in its table, and about 93% of those were observed once. The ten largest clonotypes hold 0.49% of the sample.

The paper as a whole reports these results and caveats: Peak levels of circulating GvH clones were associated with declines in HvG clones early after transplant. In patients with donor T cell macrochimerism, the allografts had high GvH to HvG T cell clonal ratios. The conclusions were limited by the relatively low number and heterogeneity of the intestinal transplant patients. GvH clones were found in recipient bone marrow, and some of the GvH clones appeared earlier in ileal mucosa or blood, which is consistent with an intestinal mucosal origin.

V is trimmed back by 4 bases and J by 2 bases, and the junction contains 5 bases that no gene match accounts for. The CDR3 runs 15 residues from the cysteine to the phenylalanine. The retained sequence is limited to the CDR3, 45 bases, with the frame set at the first base. The germline V gene provides CDR1 MGHRA and CDR2 YSYEKL. This specimen's time point label, per the study, means: cells obtained before transplantation from donor or recipient. CD3+CD4+ and CD3+CD8+ populations were FACS-sorted from unstimulated pre-transplant donor and recipient cells taken from spleen or lymph nodes. The chain joins TRBV4-1 to TRBJ2-7, with 10 bases aligning to TRBD1. This sample comprised unstimulated CD8+ T cells sorted from spleen or lymph node cells, obtained before intestinal transplant. The clonotype originates from a human donor who received an intestinal transplant. The DNA reads TGCGCCAGCAGCCCCCGGACAGGGGGAACCTACGAGCAGTACTTC. This sequence encodes CASSPRTGGTYEQYF.